Sequencing of this T cell receptor beta chain was carried out in a study of shared clonotypes between healthy human individuals. On the study more broadly: Each donor's CD4 naive and CD4 memory cells filled three plates apiece, CD8 naive two, and CD8 memory one. Study results and limitations: Incompleteness in sorted-subset sequencing, despite large depth, was shown by rarefaction.

With regard to this clone: Its antigen is still unknown.

V lost 0 bases to trimming and J lost 4 bases, with 11 bases between them. The length of the CDR3 is 15 residues. Germline CDR1 reads MNHEY; CDR2 reads SMNVEV (reference sequence). Per the original methods: Filtering differed for immunoSEQ, which gave only junction sequences without quality scores. Clones were read by immunoSEQ multiplex PCR, and TCRdb kept only the in-frame ones, dropping some. Clone size and the V and J calls come from that table; the DNA yielded D and trimming. Of roughly 2.5 million clones in the sample, approximately 92% were seen once. The origin of this receptor is a man between 18 and 35 years old in good health. V and J are TRBV27 and TRBJ2-3, with D perhaps being TRBD1 or TRBD2 (5 bases each). Sequencing input: naive CD4+ T cells sorted from blood. Documented subset: CD45RA+ positively selected. In DNA, the CDR3 is TGTGCCAGCAGTTTATCTACGGGGCCACCAGATACGCAGTATTTT. Its translation is CASSLSTGPPDTQYF.